This T cell receptor (beta chain) appears in the sequencing data of a study of Ad26.COV2.S vaccination and SARS-CoV-2 variants. Overall study context: A participant enrolled in the COV1001 Ad26.COV2.S trial arm provided the sample. Each vaccinee took Ad26.COV2.S intramuscularly, once or twice 56 days apart. Points from the study as a whole: Considerable breadth of spike-specific CD8+ and CD4+ T cell responses has reportedly been documented following vaccination.

The assay was immunoSEQ multiplex PCR, and TCRdb's table has in-frame clones only and misses some. The sample contains 350,000 to 400,000 clones, roughly nine tenths of which appear only once. CDR3 size: 18 residues. The V gene lost 6 bases and the J gene lost 0 bases, with 20 bases spanning the gap. Germline assignment: CDR1 MNHEY and CDR2 SMNVEV (reference sequence). In the case of this clone: Its antigen is not known.

Treatment given: roughly 19 received Ad26.COV2.S at low or high dose, single or two shots; about 5 received placebo; per-sample allocation not given. Repertoires come from day 63 after the first vaccine or placebo injection. In the vaccine, an Ad26 vector expressed the SARS-CoV-2 spike of the Wuhan strain. Sequenced here: peripheral blood, sampled in a trial of Ad26.COV2.S vaccine versus placebo. This chain connects TRBV27 to TRBJ1-4; D gene ambiguous. This sequence originates from a person between 18 and 60 years old who received the Ad26.COV2.S COVID-19 vaccine or a placebo. CDR3 nucleotide sequence: TGTGCCAGCAGATCCTTGGGGAGCGGCCTGACAACTAATGAAAAACTGTTTTTT. It is translated as CASRSLGSGLTTNEKLFF.